The sequence of this T cell receptor (beta chain) was determined in a study of OX40 agonist ivuxolimab in advanced cancers. Turning to the study itself: A mean age of about 56 years, range about 20 to 85, was recorded, and more than 80% were male. Two cutaneous melanoma patients and one hepatocellular carcinoma patient, three in all, had partial responses. Study-level findings and limits: Researchers did not determine the expanded peripheral T cells' antigen specificity.

This CDR3 comprises 14 residues. The germline V gene encodes CDR1 MDHEN and CDR2 SYDVKM. The V end lost 7 bases, the J end lost 2 bases, and 14 bases lay between the germline ends. Assay: immunoSEQ multiplex PCR; the TCRdb copy retains only in-frame clones and omits some. Among fewer than 40,000 clones listed, over 75% were seen once. With regard to this clone: Its specificity is unknown.

The sample was CD4+ or CD8+ T cells sorted from blood, taken in a trial of the OX40 agonist ivuxolimab. The chain employs TRBV28 and TRBJ1-1; D possibly corresponds to TRBD1 (6 bases). The clonotype originates from an adult with an advanced solid tumor such as melanoma, head and neck, liver or kidney cancer. CDR3 coding DNA: TGTGCCAGCATTTCCTCGGGGGCCAACACTGAAGCTTTCTTT. It encodes CASISSGANTEAFF.